This entry concerns a single T cell receptor (beta chain). Every patient had mismatch repair deficiency by PCR or immunohistochemistry. A few pembrolizumab responders had their TCRs sequenced. This record belongs to a study of PD-1 blockade in mismatch repair-deficient tumors. Profiled with immunoSEQ multiplex PCR; TCRdb holds only in-frame clones, not every one. Of some 84,000 clones in the sample, over 75% are singletons; the top ten hold roughly 2.5%. This CDR3 region has 15 residues. Germline assignment: CDR1 SGHTA and CDR2 FQGNSA. Trimming took off 4 bases at V and 4 bases at J, with 14 bases between the two ends.

The clonotype was recovered from an adult with mismatch repair-deficient cancer. The sample consisted of peripheral blood, taken 12 weeks after starting pembrolizumab. This chain connects TRBV7-2 to TRBJ2-1, with D perhaps matching TRBD1 (5 bases). The CDR3 protein is CASSYRQGLYNEQFF. The CDR3 DNA reads as TGTGCCAGCAGCTATCGGCAGGGCCTATACAATGAGCAGTTCTTC. Full variable domain (outside the CDR3, taken from reference TRBV7-2 and TRBJ2-1): GAGVSQSPSNKVTEKGKDVELRCDPISGHTALYWYRQSLGQGLEFLIYFQGNSAPDKSGLPSDRFSAERTGGSVSTLTIQRTQQEDSAVYLCASSYRQGLYNEQFFGPGTRLTVL.